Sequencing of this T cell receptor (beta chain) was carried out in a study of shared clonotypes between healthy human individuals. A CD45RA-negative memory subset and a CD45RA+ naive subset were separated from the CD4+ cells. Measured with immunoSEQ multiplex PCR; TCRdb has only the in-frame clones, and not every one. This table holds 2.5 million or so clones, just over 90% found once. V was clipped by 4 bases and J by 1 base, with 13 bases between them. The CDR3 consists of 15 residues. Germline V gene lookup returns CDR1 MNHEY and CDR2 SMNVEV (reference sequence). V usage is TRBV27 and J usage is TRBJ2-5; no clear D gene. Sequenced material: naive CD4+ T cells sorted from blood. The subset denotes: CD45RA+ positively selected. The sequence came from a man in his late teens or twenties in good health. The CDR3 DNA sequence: TGTGCCAGCAGTTCGCAGACGAGACGCCAAGAGACCCAGTACTTC. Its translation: CASSSQTRRQETQYF.